The 5 T cell receptor beta chains listed next were all sequenced from one sample in a study of technical replicates of blood from a few donors. The assay was immunoSEQ multiplex PCR, and TCRdb's table has in-frame clones only and misses some. Counted here are about 94,000 clones, approximately 96% occurring once; the ten biggest clones make up roughly 0.22%. The sequenced sample consisted of T cells isolated from PBMCs. The receptors shown here come from a human donor in good health.

This chain connects TRBV2 to TRBJ1-2; 8 nucleotides line up with TRBD1. V shed 6 bases and J 4 bases; nucleotides not matched to a gene: 10. This CDR3 contains 15 residues. Germline CDR1 and CDR2: SNHLY and FYNNEI. The CDR3 coding sequence is TGTGCCAGCAGAGACTTTACAGGGGGAGGCTATGGCTACACCTTC. It is translated as CASRDFTGGGYGYTF.

A note on this clone: The sample contains more than one DNA sequence encoding this CDR3. This chain links TRBV5-1 with TRBJ2-5; weak D call: TRBD2 (5 bases). Germline CDR1 reads SGHRS; CDR2 reads YFSETQ. This CDR3 is built from 14 residues. V dropped 0 bases and J dropped 1 base, with 7 bases sitting between them. The CDR3 DNA follows: TGCGCCAGCAGCTTGGGAGGGAGCCAAGAGACCCAGTACTTC. This encodes CASSLGGSQETQYF. The variable domain in full, completed from reference TRBV5-1 and TRBJ2-5, reads KAGVTQTPRYLIKTRGQQVTLSCSPISGHRSVSWYQQTPGQGLQFLFEYFSETQRNKGNFPGRFSGRQFSNSRSEMNVSTLELGDSALYLCASSLGGSQETQYFGPGTRLLVL.

This CDR3 reads CASSKGTVYSNQPQHF. Written as DNA, the CDR3 is TGTGCCAGCAGTAAAGGGACAGTCTATAGCAATCAGCCCCAGCATTTT. The V and J genes are TRBV6-1 and TRBJ1-5; 7 nucleotides match TRBD1. The junction had 7 bases not matched to a gene; V was cut back by 5 bases and J by 0 bases. Germline CDR1 and CDR2: MNHNS and SASEGT. CDR3 size: 16 residues.

The V call is TRBV27, the J call TRBJ1-5, with unresolved D. Germline loops: CDR1 MNHEY, CDR2 SMNVEV (reference sequence). CDR3 size: 15 residues. Trimming removed 3 bases from V and 4 bases from J, with 13 bases in between. CDR3 coding DNA: TGTGCCAGCAGTTTCAGAGGGTCAGAGAATCAGCCCCAGCATTTT. Translating gives CASSFRGSENQPQHF.

The chain links TRBV5-4 to TRBJ2-7; D is ambiguous. This CDR3 region has 14 residues. Trimming shortened V by 4 bases and J by 10 bases, and 21 bases separated the two germline ends. Germline CDR1 reads SGHNT; CDR2 reads YYREEE (reference sequence). The CDR3 sequence is CASSRPARPTRQYF. The CDR3 DNA sequence: TGTGCCAGCAGCCGGCCAGCGAGGCCTACACGTCAGTACTTC.